The rows below give T cell receptor beta chains drawn from one sample of a study of beta chain features in type 1 diabetes. Libraries were prepared by immunoSEQ multiplex PCR; TCRdb keeps only in-frame clonotypes and omits some of them. This table has hundreds of thousands of clones, around a sixth appearing once. Material for sequencing was naive CD4+ T cells from blood. These receptors all stem from a man between 18 and 29 years old in good health. Both conserved end residues are part of each CDR3. The order of the fields is clone size, V gene, D gene, CDR3 length, J gene, CDR3 DNA, CDR3 protein. D genes are given only for firm matches. Expanded clones get a size class; other rows say once, few or many, or leave the size out.

>-|TRBV7-9|TRBD2|15|TRBJ2-7
TGTGCCAGCAGCCCCCTCGGGGGGGAGGCTTACGAGCAGTACTTC
CASSPLGGEAYEQYF
>-|TRBV9|-|14|TRBJ1-3
TGTGCCAGCAGCGTTCGAGTGGGTGGAAACACCATATATTTT
CASSVRVGGNTIYF
>-|TRBV10-3|-|14|TRBJ2-1
TGTGCCATCAGGACCGGTCTTCGTGAGGATGAGCAGTTCTTC
CAIRTGLREDEQFF
>-|TRBV28|TRBD1|15|TRBJ2-7
TGTGCCAGCACCTCAGGGACAGGGGGCAAGTACGAGCAGTACTTC
CASTSGTGGKYEQYF
>few|TRBV9|-|15|TRBJ2-7
TGTGCCAGCAGCGCGAGACGGGACTCCTCCTACGAGCAGTACTTC
CASSARRDSSYEQYF
>few|TRBV6-5|-|13|TRBJ2-7
TGTGCCAGCAGTGACCGGACAGAGCACGAGCAGTACTTC
CASSDRTEHEQYF
>-|TRBV4-1|-|18|TRBJ1-2
TGCGCCAGCAGCCAAGTGAAGGTCCGGAGTAGGGTCGACTATGGCTACACCTTC
CASSQVKVRSRVDYGYTF
>few|TRBV18|-|14|TRBJ2-1
TGTGCCAGCTCACCACTCACGGATTACAATGAGCAGTTCTTC
CASSPLTDYNEQFF
>-|TRBV4-2|-|16|TRBJ2-2
TGTGCCAGCAGCCCGCGAACTATAAGAAACACCGGGGAGCTGTTTTTT
CASSPRTIRNTGELFF
>few|TRBV10-3|-|15|TRBJ2-3
TGTGCCATCACGGGTCGGGGCCTTAGCACAGATACGCAGTATTTT
CAITGRGLSTDTQYF
>-|TRBV5-4|-|14|TRBJ2-7
TGTGCCAGCAGACAAGGGGCTTCACCGGGGGAGCAGTACTTC
CASRQGASPGEQYF
>-|TRBV6-6|-|15|TRBJ1-2
TGTGCCAGCAGTTTTGACAGGTCTCGAAACTATGGCTACACCTTC
CASSFDRSRNYGYTF
>-|TRBV6-4|-|13|TRBJ1-5
TGTGCCAGCAGTGACAGGGAAAATCAGCCCCAGCATTTT
CASSDRENQPQHF
>few|TRBV25-1|-|13|TRBJ2-7
TGTGCCAGCAGGCGCCGGGGCCCCTACGAGCAGTACTTC
CASRRRGPYEQYF
>-|TRBV18|-|12|TRBJ1-1
TGTGCCAGCTCACGGGGCGGGGGTGAAGCTTTCTTT
CASSRGGGEAFF
>-|TRBV7-2|-|14|TRBJ1-2
TGTGCCAGCAGCCGGATCGGACCCCTGGGAGGCTACACCTTC
CASSRIGPLGGYTF
>few|TRBV27|-|12|TRBJ1-4
TGTGCCAGCAGTTTCGGACACGGGAAACTGTTTTTT
CASSFGHGKLFF
>-|TRBV6-4|TRBD1|16|TRBJ2-2
TGTGCCAGCAGCCCGACAGGGGAAAGAAACACCGGGGAGCTGTTTTTT
CASSPTGERNTGELFF
>-|TRBV10-3|-|14|TRBJ1-2
TGTGCCATCACTTCCGCGACAGCTAACTATGGCTACACCTTC
CAITSATANYGYTF
>few|TRBV25-1|TRBD1|13|TRBJ2-5
TGTGCCAGCCGGAGAGGGGGCCTGGAGACCCAGTACTTC
CASRRGGLETQYF
>-|TRBV14|TRBD1|12|TRBJ2-7
TGTGCCAGCAGCCAAGTTAGGGGGCGGCAGTACTTC
CASSQVRGRQYF
>-|TRBV6-1|TRBD1|15|TRBJ1-5
TGTGCCAGCAGTCCGGGACAGTATAGCAATCAGCCCCAGCATTTT
CASSPGQYSNQPQHF
>-|TRBV30|-|14|TRBJ2-3
TGTGCCTGGAGCAGGACCCCCCTCACAGATACGCAGTATTTT
CAWSRTPLTDTQYF
>-|TRBV28|-|13|TRBJ2-7
TGTGCCAGCGAGGGGCCAAACTCCTACGAGCAGTACTTC
CASEGPNSYEQYF
>-|TRBV23-1|-|15|TRBJ2-2
TGCGCCAGCAGTCAGCGAGGGGGGAACACCGGGGAGCTGTTTTTT
CASSQRGGNTGELFF
>-|TRBV10-3|TRBD1|14|TRBJ2-7
TGTGCCATCAGTGAAGGGGGCATCCCCTACGAGCAGTACTTC
CAISEGGIPYEQYF
>-|TRBV7-3|-|15|TRBJ2-5
TGTGCCAGCAGCTTAACCGGCGTTACCCAAGAGACCCAGTACTTC
CASSLTGVTQETQYF
>-|TRBV27|-|13|TRBJ1-1
TGTGCCAGCAGTTTAGGCAGGAACACTGAAGCTTTCTTT
CASSLGRNTEAFF
>-|TRBV10-3|-|13|TRBJ2-1
TGTGCCATCACCCCCTCTGTATTTGGTGAGCAGTTCTTC
CAITPSVFGEQFF
>few|TRBV4-3|TRBD2|15|TRBJ2-5
TGCGCCAGCAGCCAAGAGGGGACTAGTAGTGAGACCCAGTACTTC
CASSQEGTSSETQYF
>few|TRBV11-2|-|16|TRBJ2-5
TGTGCCAGCAGCTTCCGGGCCCGGGGGTACGAAGAGACCCAGTACTTC
CASSFRARGYEETQYF
>few|TRBV28|-|13|TRBJ1-4
TGTGCCATCCAGGGGTCGCGAGGTGAAAAACTGTTTTTT
CAIQGSRGEKLFF
>few|TRBV2|-|11|TRBJ1-5
TGTGCCAGCAGTGACAGGCTATTCTTGCATTTT
CASSDRLFLHF
>-|TRBV5-1|TRBD1|13|TRBJ1-2
TGCGCCAGCAGCATTGACAGGGGTGCTGGCTACACCTTC
CASSIDRGAGYTF
>few|TRBV18|-|12|TRBJ1-1
TGTGCCAGCTCACCTTTGAACACTGAAGCTTTCTTT
CASSPLNTEAFF
>-|TRBV7-2|TRBD2|15|TRBJ2-2
TGTGCCAGCAGCTTTGGGACTAGTTGGACCGGGGAGCTGTTTTTT
CASSFGTSWTGELFF
>-|TRBV28|TRBD2|15|TRBJ2-7
TGTGCCAGCAGTTTTCCGGGACTAGGGGCCTACGAGCAGTACTTC
CASSFPGLGAYEQYF
>once|TRBV9|TRBD1|14|TRBJ1-6
TGTGCCAGCAGCGTAGGACAGGGTCTCGTAGCCCTCCACTTT
CASSVGQGLVALHF
>few|TRBV28|TRBD2|18|TRBJ2-3
TGTGCCAGCAGTCCGCCGGGACTAGCGGGAGGGCCAGCAGATACGCAGTATTTT
CASSPPGLAGGPADTQYF
>-|TRBV28|-|16|TRBJ1-3
TGTGCCAGCAGTCCGCGAGGGCGGGACTCTGGAAACACCATATATTTT
CASSPRGRDSGNTIYF
>-|TRBV14|-|14|TRBJ1-1
TGTGCCAGCAGCCAAGCCCAAAAGGGGACTGAAGCTTTCTTT
CASSQAQKGTEAFF
>few|TRBV5-1|TRBD1|15|TRBJ2-7
TGCGCCAGCAGCCCGAGGGACAGGGGAACCTACGAGCAGTACTTC
CASSPRDRGTYEQYF
>few|TRBV7-3|-|15|TRBJ2-7
TGTGCCAGCAGCACCATGGCGGGACCAACCTACGAGCAGTACTTC
CASSTMAGPTYEQYF
>-|TRBV19|-|13|TRBJ2-3
TGTGCCAGTAGTATGGAAGGGGCTAATACGCAGTATTTT
CASSMEGANTQYF